Listed below are T cell receptor beta chains from one sample, sequenced in a study of circulating CD8 cells and anti-PD-1 response in melanoma. TCRdb processed the reads anew with MiXCR; each CDR3 protein has one entry. The table records over 550 distinct CDR3 sequences, 6.9% of them present only once. The sequenced sample was CD8+ T cells from PBMCs, obtained at baseline or after one month of anti-PD-1 therapy (not recorded which). The receptors derive from a human donor with melanoma. The CDR3 runs from the conserved cysteine through the conserved F or W. Clone size, where shown, is once, few, many, or a class for clones that have expanded.

>large|TRBV29-1|11
CSGGGVSEQYF
>large|TRBV19|15
CACTGTSSGANVLTF
>large|TRBV29-1|13
CSVERRPPDTQYF
>large|TRBV9|13
CASSVGGLETQYF
>large|TRBV19|14
CASSIRTQNNEQFF
>large|TRBV20-1|14
CSARDYSENNEQFF
>large|TRBV7-9|14
CASSLAGDRGIQYF
>medium-sized|TRBV19|16
CASIPLGGAANTEAFF
>.|TRBV28|14
CASSPGTAHYEQYF
>.|TRBV28|15
CASAAEARWNSGQYF
>large|TRBV2|18
CASRGPDTYLAGPYEQYF
>large|TRBV7-3|15
CASSEYYGPIDEQFF
>medium-sized|TRBV6-5|13
CASRRGSTDTQYF
>medium-sized|TRBV30|15
CAWSVLLQGGDTQYF
>large|TRBV20-1|15
CSAGASFASSYEQYF
>.|TRBV7-3|15
CACSEYYGPIDKQFF
>.|TRBV5-4|11
CASGPGPEQYF
>large|TRBV29-1|13
CSVEEDTSYEQYF
>medium-sized|TRBV30|12
CAWSDTGTGKFF
>large|TRBV19|15
CASSVTSGGFNEQYF
>medium-sized|TRBV19|13
CASQGAQMGEQYF
>large|TRBV12-5|14
CASGPDRVPDTQYF
>large|TRBV27|14
CASSFDTGSYEQYF
>large|TRBV11-3|11
CASSPSGELFF
>few|TRBV13|13
CASSLGRSTGPPF
>large|TRBV2|11
CASSETAEQYF
>large|TRBV19|15
CASSISAAANTEAFF
>medium-sized|TRBV19|12
CASKRPTGELFF
>few|TRBV29-1|13
CSVPRPGSTEQLF
>large|TRBV29-1|15
CSYTGGNENQETQYF
>large|TRBV25-1|13
CASSVLLNYGYTF
>medium-sized|TRBV19|12
CASVDGTDTQYF
>medium-sized|TRBV20-1|15
CSARALDRQNTEAFF
>medium-sized|TRBV28|16
CASSSRIGTANQPQHF
>large|TRBV29-1|13
CSVFGTYPNEQFF
>medium-sized|TRBV29-1|14
CSVFSGSPYNEQFF
>large|TRBV29-1|14
CSVESEGARNIQYF
>large|TRBV20-1|13
CSARWVERVEQYF
>large|TRBV19|14
CASSIGLGQNIQYF
>large|TRBV5-5|17
CASSLHRDRALNNEQFF
>large|TRBV20-1|14
CSARDAGERTEAFF
>large|TRBV7-9|14
CASSPPGGVSEQYF
>large|TRBV2|14
CATEEGGNTGELFF
>medium-sized|TRBV5-5|15
CASSLDLDRTDTQYF
>large|TRBV29-1|11
CSVERAGELFF
>.|TRBV12-5|14
CASGLPRCSTEAFF
>large|TRBV29-1|11
CSFLATDTQYF
>large|TRBV2|15
CASSELGMAIYGYTF
>medium-sized|TRBV29-1|11
CSVGRGTEAFF
>large|TRBV21-1|11
CASRTGYGYTF
>large|TRBV23-1|15
CASIPTEANVFEQFF